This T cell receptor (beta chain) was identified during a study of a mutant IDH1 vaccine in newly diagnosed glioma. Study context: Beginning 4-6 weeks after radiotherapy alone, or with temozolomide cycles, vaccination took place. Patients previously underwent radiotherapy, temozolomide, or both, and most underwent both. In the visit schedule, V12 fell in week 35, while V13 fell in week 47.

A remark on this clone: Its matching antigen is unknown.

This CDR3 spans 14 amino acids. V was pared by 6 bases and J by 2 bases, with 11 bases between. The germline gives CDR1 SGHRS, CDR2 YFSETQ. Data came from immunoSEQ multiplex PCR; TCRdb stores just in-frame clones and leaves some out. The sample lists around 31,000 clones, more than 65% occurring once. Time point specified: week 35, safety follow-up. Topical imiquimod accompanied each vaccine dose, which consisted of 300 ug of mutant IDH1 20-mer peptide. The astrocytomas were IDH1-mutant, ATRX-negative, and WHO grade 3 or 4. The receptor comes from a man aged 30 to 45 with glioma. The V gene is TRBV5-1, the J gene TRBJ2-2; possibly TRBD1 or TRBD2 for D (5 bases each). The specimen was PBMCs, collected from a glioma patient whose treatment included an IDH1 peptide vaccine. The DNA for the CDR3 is TGCGCCAGCAAACGGGACGCAAACACCGGGGAGCTGTTTTTT. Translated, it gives CASKRDANTGELFF.